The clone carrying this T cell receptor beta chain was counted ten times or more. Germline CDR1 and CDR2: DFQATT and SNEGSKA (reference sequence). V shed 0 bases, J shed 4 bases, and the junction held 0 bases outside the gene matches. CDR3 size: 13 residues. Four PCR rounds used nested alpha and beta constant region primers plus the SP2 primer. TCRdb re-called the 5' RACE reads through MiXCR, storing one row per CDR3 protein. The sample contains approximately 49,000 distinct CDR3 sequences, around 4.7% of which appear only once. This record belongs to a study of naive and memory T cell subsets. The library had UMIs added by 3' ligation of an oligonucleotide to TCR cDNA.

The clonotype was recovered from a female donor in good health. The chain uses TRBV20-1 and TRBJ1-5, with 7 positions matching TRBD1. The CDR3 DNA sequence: TGCAGTGCTAGAGACAGGGGGAATCAGCCCCAGCATTTT. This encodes CSARDRGNQPQHF.